This is a list of T cell receptor beta chains from one sample in a study of beta chain features in type 1 diabetes. Profiled with immunoSEQ multiplex PCR; TCRdb holds only in-frame clones, not every one. The sample lists under 950,000 clones; roughly a sixth were seen once. Sequencing was done on a sample of naive CD4+ T cells from blood. Every receptor here comes from a woman between 18 and 29 years old in good health. The CDR3 runs from the conserved cysteine through the conserved F or W. Fields, in order: clone size, J gene, V gene, D gene, CDR3 protein, CDR3 DNA. A D gene is named only where the DNA matches it firmly. Clone size appears in some rows only: once, few, many, or a class for an expanded clone.

few	TRBJ2-1	TRBV5-6	-	CASSNRGYEQFF	TGTGCCAGCAGCAACCGTGGTTATGAGCAGTTCTTC
-	TRBJ2-2	TRBV4-3	-	CASSQIFPNTGELFF	TGCGCCAGCAGCCAAATCTTCCCGAACACCGGGGAGCTGTTTTTT
once	TRBJ2-7	TRBV5-1	TRBD1	CASSLEVGTGGYEQYF	TGCGCCAGCAGCTTGGAGGTCGGGACAGGGGGCTACGAGCAGTACTTC
few	TRBJ2-1	TRBV19	-	CASSIAGVYNEQFF	TGTGCCAGTAGTATAGCTGGGGTCTACAATGAGCAGTTCTTC
-	TRBJ2-5	TRBV4-2	TRBD1	CASSFGQGYETQYF	TGTGCCAGCAGCTTTGGACAGGGGTACGAGACCCAGTACTTC
few	TRBJ1-5	TRBV28	-	CASRLVNQPQHF	TGTGCCAGCAGGTTGGTCAATCAGCCCCAGCATTTT
-	TRBJ1-1	TRBV4-2	-	CASTPRKGEATEAFF	TGTGCCAGCACCCCCAGGAAAGGGGAGGCCACTGAAGCTTTCTTT
once	TRBJ2-7	TRBV27	TRBD1	CASRAAPTGGLTYEQYF	TGTGCCAGCAGAGCGGCCCCCACAGGGGGGTTAACCTACGAGCAGTACTTC
few	TRBJ2-7	TRBV7-8	-	CASSLAPGSNLYEQYF	TGTGCCAGCAGCTTAGCGCCCGGGAGTAATCTCTACGAGCAGTACTTC
few	TRBJ1-5	TRBV2	-	CASSVWGSGQPQHF	TGTGCCAGCAGTGTTTGGGGTTCTGGTCAGCCCCAGCATTTT
few	TRBJ2-5	TRBV9	-	CASSVGSPNRQETQYF	TGTGCCAGCAGCGTAGGAAGCCCGAACAGGCAAGAGACCCAGTACTTC
-	TRBJ1-1	TRBV6-6	-	CASKALMNTEAFF	TGTGCCAGCAAAGCCCTCATGAACACTGAAGCTTTCTTT
few	TRBJ2-3	TRBV7-8	-	CASSLAGFDTQYF	TGTGCCAGCAGCTTAGCTGGGTTTGATACGCAGTATTTT
-	TRBJ2-7	TRBV7-7	TRBD2	CASMGLRISYEQYF	TGTGCTAGCATGGGACTAAGGATCTCCTACGAGCAGTACTTC
-	TRBJ2-3	TRBV4-3	-	CASSQDLSLRWEDTQYF	TGCGCCAGCAGCCAAGATTTGTCATTGAGATGGGAAGATACGCAGTATTTT
few	TRBJ2-3	TRBV10-3	-	CAISESPPDTQYF	TGTGCCATCAGTGAGTCCCCTCCAGATACGCAGTATTTT
-	TRBJ2-1	TRBV7-2	-	CASSLPGGRRVEQFF	TGTGCCAGCAGCTTACCCGGGGGCAGGCGTGTGGAGCAGTTCTTC
few	TRBJ2-3	TRBV5-4	TRBD1	CASSLRQGQTDTQYF	TGTGCCAGCAGCTTGCGGCAGGGACAGACAGATACGCAGTATTTT
-	TRBJ2-3	TRBV6-5	TRBD1	CASSYGLQGADTQYF	TGTGCCAGCAGTTACGGCCTACAGGGGGCAGATACGCAGTATTTT
few	TRBJ2-4	TRBV28	TRBD2	CASSLAASGSGRNIQYF	TGTGCCAGCAGTTTAGCGGCTAGCGGGAGTGGTAGAAACATTCAGTACTTC
-	TRBJ2-3	TRBV9	TRBD2	CASSVVVRAGVDTQYF	TGTGCCAGCAGCGTAGTAGTCCGCGCGGGAGTAGATACGCAGTATTTT
-	TRBJ2-5	TRBV19	-	CASSIVSGLETQYF	TGTGCCAGTAGTATAGTCTCGGGTTTAGAGACCCAGTACTTC
few	TRBJ2-1	TRBV15	-	CATSRDRPTRGGEQFF	TGTGCCACCAGCAGAGATAGGCCCACTAGGGGGGGTGAGCAGTTCTTC
-	TRBJ1-1	TRBV7-2	-	CASSLVLFTEAFF	TGTGCCAGCAGCTTAGTGCTGTTCACTGAAGCTTTCTTT
few	TRBJ2-3	TRBV28	TRBD2	CAAKGLAGPNTQYF	TGTGCCGCCAAGGGACTAGCGGGACCCAATACGCAGTATTTT
few	TRBJ2-3	TRBV5-1	TRBD2	CASSRASGSTDTQYF	TGCGCCAGCAGCCGGGCTAGCGGTTCCACAGATACGCAGTATTTT
few	TRBJ2-2	TRBV13	TRBD2	CASSPTTSGNGELFF	TGTGCCAGCAGCCCAACGACTAGCGGGAACGGGGAGCTGTTTTTT
-	TRBJ2-7	TRBV9	-	CASSGTGYEQYF	TGTGCCAGCAGCGGCACGGGGTACGAGCAGTACTTC
-	TRBJ2-1	TRBV9	TRBD1	CASSSGTGVRYEQFF	TGTGCCAGCAGCTCCGGGACAGGGGTCAGGTATGAGCAGTTCTTC
few	TRBJ2-3	TRBV4-1	TRBD1	CASSRLAGTDTDTQYF	TGCGCCAGCAGCCGGCTCGCCGGGACAGACACAGATACGCAGTATTTT
few	TRBJ2-1	TRBV7-2	-	CASSLAAARGNEQFF	TGTGCCAGCAGCTTAGCCGCCGCCCGGGGCAATGAGCAGTTCTTC
few	TRBJ2-5	TRBV15	-	CATSRALWGAQETQYF	TGTGCCACCAGCAGAGCCTTGTGGGGGGCACAAGAGACCCAGTACTTC
few	TRBJ2-5	TRBV9	-	CASSALAEETQYF	TGTGCCAGCAGCGCCTTAGCGGAAGAGACCCAGTACTTC
-	TRBJ2-2	TRBV4-3	TRBD2	CASSQGGSGKVGELFF	TGCGCCAGCAGCCAAGGCGGTAGCGGGAAGGTCGGGGAGCTGTTTTTT
-	TRBJ2-2	TRBV2	-	CASSTQGYTGELFF	TGTGCCAGCAGTACTCAGGGATATACCGGGGAGCTGTTTTTT
few	TRBJ2-7	TRBV25-1	TRBD2	CASSEYRGVRYEQYF	TGTGCCAGCAGTGAATATCGGGGGGTTCGGTACGAGCAGTACTTC
few	TRBJ2-5	TRBV14	TRBD2	CASSPRGGSWAGETQYF	TGTGCCAGCAGCCCCCGCGGCGGGAGTTGGGCCGGAGAGACCCAGTACTTC
few	TRBJ1-5	TRBV5-7	TRBD1	CAKDRGNQPQHF	TGTGCCAAGGACAGGGGCAATCAGCCCCAGCATTTT
-	TRBJ2-3	TRBV19	-	CASSATDTQYF	TGTGCCAGTAGTGCCACAGATACGCAGTATTTT
few	TRBJ2-7	TRBV28	TRBD2	CASSSLGGLAGVRGYEQYF	TGTGCCAGCAGTTCCCTCGGGGGACTAGCGGGAGTACGGGGCTACGAGCAGTACTTC
few	TRBJ2-7	TRBV29-1	TRBD1	CSVEVPGQGRFEQYF	TGCAGCGTTGAAGTCCCCGGACAGGGGAGATTTGAGCAGTACTTC
-	TRBJ2-5	TRBV2	-	CASSENREETQYF	TGTGCCAGCAGTGAAAATCGAGAGGAGACCCAGTACTTC
-	TRBJ2-1	TRBV18	TRBD2	CASSHGLFGLAGNEQFF	TGTGCCAGCTCACACGGACTCTTTGGGCTAGCGGGAAATGAGCAGTTCTTC
few	TRBJ2-1	TRBV6-6	TRBD1	CASLVRGRDNEQFF	TGTGCCAGCCTGGTCAGGGGGAGAGACAATGAGCAGTTCTTC
-	TRBJ2-7	TRBV20-1	-	CSGRGGDEQYF	TGCAGTGGGCGCGGTGGTGACGAGCAGTACTTC
few	TRBJ2-1	TRBV28	-	CASSRVFHDEQFF	TGTGCCAGCTCTAGAGTGTTCCACGATGAGCAGTTCTTC
few	TRBJ2-5	TRBV7-6	-	CASSFTSGTDGTQYF	TGTGCCAGCAGCTTTACCTCCGGGACGGATGGGACCCAGTACTTC
few	TRBJ2-1	TRBV4-2	-	CASSQGRGSHNEQFF	TGTGCCAGCAGCCAAGGTCGGGGATCTCACAATGAGCAGTTCTTC
few	TRBJ2-7	TRBV7-8	TRBD2	CASSGGGYEQYF	TGTGCCAGCAGCGGGGGGGGTTACGAGCAGTACTTC
-	TRBJ2-1	TRBV4-3	-	CASSQVLLPNEQFF	TGCGCCAGCAGCCAAGTCCTCTTACCCAATGAGCAGTTCTTC
-	TRBJ2-1	TRBV7-3	-	CASSLDFYNEQFF	TGTGCCAGCAGCTTAGATTTCTACAATGAGCAGTTCTTC
few	TRBJ2-5	TRBV27	-	CASSFSGAPMETQYF	TGTGCCAGCAGTTTCTCAGGGGCGCCCATGGAAACCCAGTACTTC
few	TRBJ2-7	TRBV20-1	-	CSAGSYEQYF	TGCAGTGCTGGCTCCTACGAGCAGTACTTC
-	TRBJ2-3	TRBV7-3	-	CASSLRPMDTQYF	TGTGCCAGCAGCTTGCGCCCGATGGATACGCAGTATTTT
few	TRBJ2-5	TRBV13	-	CASSMGQRETQYF	TGTGCCAGCAGCATGGGACAACGGGAGACCCAGTACTTC
-	TRBJ2-3	TRBV27	TRBD2	CASSLDSGRVTQYF	TGTGCCAGCAGTTTAGATAGCGGGAGAGTTACGCAGTATTTT
few	TRBJ2-1	TRBV5-1	TRBD2	CASSWGLSGIPHEQFF	TGCGCCAGCAGCTGGGGACTATCTGGGATACCCCATGAGCAGTTCTTC
-	TRBJ2-1	TRBV7-6	TRBD1	CASSLAPTGAVNEQFF	TGTGCCAGCAGCTTAGCGCCGACAGGGGCGGTTAATGAGCAGTTCTTC
few	TRBJ2-5	TRBV7-9	-	CASSSDGQETQYF	TGTGCCAGCAGCTCGGACGGACAAGAGACCCAGTACTTC